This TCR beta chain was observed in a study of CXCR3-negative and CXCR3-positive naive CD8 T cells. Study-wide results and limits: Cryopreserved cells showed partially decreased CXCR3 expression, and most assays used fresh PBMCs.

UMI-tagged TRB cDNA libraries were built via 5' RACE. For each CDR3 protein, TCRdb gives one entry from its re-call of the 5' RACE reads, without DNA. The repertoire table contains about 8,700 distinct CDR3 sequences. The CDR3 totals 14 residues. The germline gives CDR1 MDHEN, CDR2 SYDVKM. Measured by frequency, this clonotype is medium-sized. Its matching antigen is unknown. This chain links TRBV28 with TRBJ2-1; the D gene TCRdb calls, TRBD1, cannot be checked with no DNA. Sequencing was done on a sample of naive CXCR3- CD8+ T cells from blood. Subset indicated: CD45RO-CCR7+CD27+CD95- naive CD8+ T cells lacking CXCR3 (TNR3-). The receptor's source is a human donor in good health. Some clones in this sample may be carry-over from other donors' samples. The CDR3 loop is CASSFAGELNEQFF.